The clone carrying this T cell receptor beta chain appeared a few times. Its antigen is unknown. This entry belongs to a study of identical twins. Study results and limitations: Not following the same donors, the study drew its conclusions from cross-sectional statistical analysis. Memory repertoires lacked the insertion deficit that abundant cord blood beta clonotypes showed.

Donors were all healthy Caucasians. Unique molecular identifiers were in the cDNA, with template-switch universal primer binding. A single record per CDR3 protein comes from TCRdb applying MiXCR to the 5' RACE reads. The sample records roughly 350,000 distinct CDR3 sequences, 8.5% to 10% being singletons. The V end lost 0 bases, the J end lost 3 bases, and 8 bases lay between the germline ends. Germline values: CDR1 MNHEY, CDR2 SMNVEV (reference sequence). The CDR3 covers 14 residues. This TCR came from a woman in her forties or fifties in good health. The chain is built from TRBV27 and TRBJ1-1, with D hard to call. Sequences were obtained from naive T cells sorted from blood. CDR3 nucleotide sequence: TGTGCCAGCAGTTTATCGCGGGTTGACACTGAAGCTTTCTTT. It encodes CASSLSRVDTEAFF.